This T cell receptor (beta chain) was recovered during a study of T cell responses to AZD1222 COVID-19 vaccine. Points from the study as a whole: Targeting of unmutated variant regions was reportedly seen in nearly half of spike-specific TCRs. Repertoire collection took place solely once the T cell response had peaked. When two AZD1222 doses had been given, Spike-specific TCR breadth and depth rose.

Trimming removed 2 bases from V and 9 bases from J; junction bases left unmatched: 3. CDR1 and CDR2 from the germline V gene are SNHLY and FYNNEI. The CDR3 totals 13 residues. On this clone itself: Its antigen remains unidentified.

Sequencing used immunoSEQ multiplex PCR; TCRdb keeps in-frame clones, though not all of them. The sample holds roughly 120,000 clones, 88% seen once. The V and J genes are TRBV2 and TRBJ1-5; 8 bases align to TRBD1. This TCR was sampled from an adult in good health. Sequenced material: peripheral blood, taken on day 0 of AZD1222 vaccination. CDR3 residues: CASSEQGQGPQHF. In DNA form, the CDR3 reads TGTGCCAGCAGTGAACAAGGACAGGGGCCCCAGCATTTT.